This TCR beta chain was captured by sequencing in a study of cytomegalovirus exposure and HLA in healthy donors (dated by TCRdb to 2017 to 2019). In the study overall: An earlier analysis of roughly 500 of the donors reported roughly 300 Gb of sequence data and 90 million to 120 million unique TCR beta sequences obtained from about 180 million T cells. Roughly 300 gigabases of sequencing data and around 85 million unique TCR sequences made up an early release that covered roughly 670 HLA-typed donors. Of the 350 to 450 genotyped donors, approximately 81% were placed in the genetic ancestry cluster associated with self-reported Caucasian donors. The study was designed to test whether signatures of past pathogen exposure could be identified by cataloging public T cell receptors. Using immunosequencing, the study profiled T cell repertoires from 550 to 750 subjects and related those repertoires to cytomegalovirus serostatus. Besides the first cohort of roughly 660 subjects, a separate validation cohort made up of roughly 120 different subjects was used. High-throughput TCR immunosequencing, statistical association of individual TCRs with disease status, and machine learning were combined to predict cytomegalovirus infection status. A later analysis re-analyzed previously published TCR beta repertoires from roughly 690 donors and added high-resolution HLA genotyping to study TCR occurrence patterns. Rather than drawing on any new phenotypic data, the later analysis identified candidate immune exposures from TCR beta sequences and the way those sequences occurred across donors. An earlier analysis of approximately 640 of the donors applied high-throughput TCR beta sequencing to assess whether each TCR beta V gene segment acted as functional or pseudogenic. Alongside the repertoire data, information on donor age, sex, ethnicity and CMV serostatus was compiled. In a later genetic analysis, genome-wide SNP genotypes for about three fifths of the roughly 670 donors were used, and that subset was treated as a discovery cohort. All discovery cohort repertoires had been generated on a single sequencing platform. HLA typing covered class I and class II loci at four-digit resolution. Typing coverage varied by locus: roughly 620-640 donors for A, B, C, DRB1 and DQB1; about 520 for DQA1; approximately 570 for DPA1; 450 to 480 for DPB1. Roughly 5 DR-DQ haplotypes were handled as single units for association and clustering because linkage in the cohort was strong. Among under 450 genotyped donors of the cohort, an average of around 240,000 unique TCR beta nucleotide sequences were sequenced per donor, roughly 20% of them non-productive. The paper's findings and limits, for the study overall: A few of the identified cytomegalovirus-associated TCR beta chains were confirmed in vitro to be specific for cytomegalovirus antigens. According to a later analysis, parvovirus B19, influenza, CMV and Epstein-Barr virus appeared linked to several top co-occurrence clusters. A further reported finding was that TCR beta sequences accurately predicted the HLA-A and HLA-B alleles for most subjects in the first cohort. In a later analysis, the rate of TCR association differed among HLA loci, with DRB1 alleles having the most associated TCRs and HLA-C alleles having the fewest. In an earlier analysis of 450 to 750 of the donors, most TCR beta V segments appeared in productive rearrangements about 87% or about 30% of the time, broadly matching IMGT annotations. In the study, 150 to 200 TCR beta chains were listed as associated with cytomegalovirus. In a later genetic analysis, a missense DCLRE1C variant was associated with V-gene and J-gene trimming of TCR beta chains, and the association was replicated in an independent cohort. While some public TCRs were present in many individuals, most TCR sequences turned up only very rarely across donors. When HLA alleles, especially DR and DQ, strongly co-occurred, TCR associations were difficult to assign to individual alleles. At a false discovery rate of 0.05, a later analysis linked about 17,000 TCR beta sequences to specific HLA alleles. Immune exposure information for the cohort was limited to CMV serostatus. In a later genetic analysis, fewer N-insertions in productive TCRs were reported among donors in an Asian-associated ancestry cluster than the roughly 710-donor mean. Roughly uniform sequencing depth across donors was assumed in presence/absence analyses, although this assumption may not hold. Linkage disequilibrium might explain the correlated functional status among segregating V segments, but an unknown experimental factor could not be excluded. Because some donors lacked HLA typing at each locus, the association tests relied only on the typed subset. Some IMGT-functional V segments, including TRBV6-2 and TRBV6-3, could not be distinguished by the 87-base-pair reads and were therefore excluded. Around 16 rarely observed V segments, including chromosome 9 orphons, were excluded from the earlier analysis of about 500 of the donors because counts were too low. In a later analysis, HLA-associated TCR beta chains were found to be more clonally expanded and to have lower generation probabilities than equally common non-associated chains. Most CMV-associated TCR beta chains appeared to be HLA-restricted in a later analysis, and the HLA associations seemed to be driven largely by CMV exposure. A cluster of highly shared sequence variants was judged likely to represent a technical artifact of the sequencing pipeline. The authors suggested that the approach could potentially be extended to other disease states and immunological phenotypes. The classifier was reported to diagnose cytomegalovirus status with high specificity and sensitivity in both the original and validation cohorts. The cohort was sequenced for TCR beta chains only, and without alpha or paired-chain data the features that could be detected were limited.

The cohort consisted of 600 to 750 healthy bone marrow donors. Cohort members were all nominally healthy when sampled, although unrecorded immune exposures were likely present. The donor was CMV seropositive and was included in the group of 250 to 300 seropositive cohort members. A peripheral blood sample was collected from each donor, and TCR beta sequencing was performed on peripheral blood mononuclear cells. Genomic DNA extraction from the blood cell samples was performed with the Qiagen DNeasy Blood Extraction Kit. V is pared back by 11 bases and J by 6 bases, with 13 bases lying between the germline termini. Taken from the germline V gene, the CDR1 and CDR2 loops are LGHNT and FRNRAP. The CDR3 spans 12 residues, from the cysteine through the phenylalanine. The sequence is cut down to CDR3 DNA, 36 bases in frame from base 1. Regarding this clone: Its antigen is not yet known. Base qualities are not recorded, but no much larger clone differs from it by a single base.

Preparation of the library involved the immunoSEQ multiplex PCR assay. A mixture of 60 forward primers for TCR Vbeta segments and 13 reverse primers for TCR Jbeta segments was used in the multiplex PCR. The CDR3 region of rearranged TCR beta genes was amplified from genomic DNA by a multiplex PCR assay. On the Illumina HiSeq System, the amplified TCR beta libraries were sequenced as 87-base-pair reads. Per the original workflow: In a later analysis, 80 million or so unique TCR beta chains were counted across the roughly 610 repertoires, and approximately 11 million of these chains were shared by at least two donors. To remove PCR and sequencing errors, raw reads were error-corrected and collapsed into unique sequences using a nearest-neighbor algorithm that merged closely related sequences. V, D and J gene segments were assigned by aligning CDR3 sequences to IMGT reference sequences. For a sequence to be retained, a match of at least six nucleotides to both a V gene segment and a J gene segment was required. Rearrangements were classified as productive when the CDR3 lacked stop codons and remained in frame with V and J, and all other rearrangements were classified as non-productive. Following IMGT convention, CDR3 was defined as the stretch from the second conserved V-encoded cysteine to the conserved J-encoded phenylalanine. Sequences without an unambiguous match to a single V gene segment were excluded from the earlier analysis of a few hundred of the donors. In an earlier analysis of almost 600 of the donors, a V segment was called functional when productive rearrangements were above 56.7%, and segregating when the standard deviation between donors exceeded 5%. A statistical classification framework was developed to diagnose cytomegalovirus status using the catalog of TCR beta chain sequences. A later analysis assigned V and J genes by comparing TCR nucleotide sequences with IMGT/GENE-DB human TR gene sequences. A later analysis assigned CDR3 sequences and most-parsimonious VDJ recombination scenarios with the TCRdist pipeline. In a later analysis, every TCR beta chain was defined by the combination of its CDR3 amino acid sequence and its V-gene family, and reads without a unique V-gene family were dropped. To address suspected cross-contamination and a sequencing artifact, a later analysis removed some 620 highly shared, low-generation-probability nucleotide sequences. In a later analysis, a clonal expansion index for each public chain was calculated from normalized within-repertoire ranks of inferred template counts. A later analysis computed generation probabilities with a VDJ recombination model fitted to out-of-frame rearrangements, and checked the results against IGoR. In a later analysis, hypergeometric tests were used to score TCR-TCR, TCR-HLA and TCR-CMV co-occurrence, with a repertoire-size bias correction applied to TCR pairs. A later analysis estimated false discovery rates by permuting HLA or CMV assignments 20 times. A later analysis grouped co-occurring TCRs with DBSCAN, adding TCRdist sequence similarity when clustering within HLA-allele-positive subsets. Co-occurrence clustering excluded repertoires with fewer than 30,000 or more than 120,000 public chains, plus five with anomalous nucleotide sharing. The table comes from immuneACCESS by way of TCRdb, which keeps in-frame sequences with V and J called. Part of the clones is missing from these tables; in studies checked, under half for an unresolved V gene and the rest for unknown reasons. V, J and clone size are taken as reported in that table, and D and trimming were inferred from the DNA itself. The sample profile shows about 130,000 clones; about 10% of them were found once. The top ten hold around 4.6% of the sample.

Sequencing was performed on PBMCs. The receptor was isolated from a woman aged 18-29 years in good health and CMV-seropositive. The V and J genes are TRBV12-5 and TRBJ2-2; possibly the D gene is TRBD1, per 5 matching bases. The CDR3 has the sequence CASSPGPGELFF. In nucleotides, the sequence is TGTGCTTCCTCCCCAGGGCCCGGGGAGCTGTTTTTT. With the portions outside the CDR3 filled from the reference TRBV12-5 and TRBJ2-2 genes, the complete variable region becomes DARVTQTPRHKVTEMGQEVTMRCQPILGHNTVFWYRQTMMQGLELLAYFRNRAPLDDSGMPKDRFSAEMPDATLATLKIQPSEPRDSAVYFCASSPGPGELFFGEGSRLTVL.